The clone carrying this T cell receptor beta chain was detected once. RNA was extracted from bulk tissue without any cell sorting. This CDR3 region has 13 residues. Trimming removed 2 bases at V and 3 bases at J, with 7 bases between. Germline V gene data show CDR1 as MNHEY and CDR2 as SVGAGI. This record comes from a study of tumor and adjacent non-tumor tissue in lung cancer. The wider study: Patients comprised about eleven adenocarcinoma, a couple of squamous cell carcinoma and 1 small cell lung cancer.

The library came from three nested PCR rounds adapted from ARM-PCR protocols. TCRdb reprocessed the multiplex PCR reads via MiXCR and lists one record per CDR3 protein. The sample carries around 140,000 distinct CDR3 sequences, 66% recorded once. This chain joins TRBV6-5 and TRBJ1-1, with D hard to call. The origin of this receptor is a man aged 55 to 69 with small cell lung cancer. The source material was lung tumor tissue. In DNA form, the CDR3 reads TGTGCCAGCAGTTACAAGAGGGACACTGAAGCTTTCTTT. It yields the protein CASSYKRDTEAFF.